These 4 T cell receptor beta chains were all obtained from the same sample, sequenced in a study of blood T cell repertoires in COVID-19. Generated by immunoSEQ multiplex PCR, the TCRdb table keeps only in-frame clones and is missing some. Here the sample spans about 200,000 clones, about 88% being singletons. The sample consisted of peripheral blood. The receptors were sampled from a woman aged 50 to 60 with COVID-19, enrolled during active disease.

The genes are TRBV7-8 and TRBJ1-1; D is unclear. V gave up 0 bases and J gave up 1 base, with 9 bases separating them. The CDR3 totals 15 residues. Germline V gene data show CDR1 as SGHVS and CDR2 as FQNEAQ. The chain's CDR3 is CASSLAMGPNTEAFF. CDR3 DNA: TGTGCCAGCAGCTTAGCGATGGGCCCGAACACTGAAGCTTTCTTT.

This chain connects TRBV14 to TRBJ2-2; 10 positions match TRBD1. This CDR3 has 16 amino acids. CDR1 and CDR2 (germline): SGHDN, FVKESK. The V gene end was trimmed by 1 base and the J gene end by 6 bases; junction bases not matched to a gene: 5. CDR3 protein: CASSQAGQGRAGELFF. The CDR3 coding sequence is TGTGCCAGCAGCCAAGCGGGACAGGGGAGGGCCGGGGAGCTGTTTTTT. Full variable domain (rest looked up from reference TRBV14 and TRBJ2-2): EAGVTQFPSHSVIEKGQTVTLRCDPISGHDNLYWYRRVMGKEIKFLLHFVKESKQDESGMPNNRFLAERTGGTYSTLKVQPAELEDSGVYFCASSQAGQGRAGELFFGEGSRLTVL.

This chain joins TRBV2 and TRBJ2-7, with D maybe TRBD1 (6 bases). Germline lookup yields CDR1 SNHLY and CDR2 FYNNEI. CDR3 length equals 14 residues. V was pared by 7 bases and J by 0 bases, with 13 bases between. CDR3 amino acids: CASKRTVISYEQYF. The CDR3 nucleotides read TGTGCCAGCAAGCGGACAGTGATCTCCTACGAGCAGTACTTC.

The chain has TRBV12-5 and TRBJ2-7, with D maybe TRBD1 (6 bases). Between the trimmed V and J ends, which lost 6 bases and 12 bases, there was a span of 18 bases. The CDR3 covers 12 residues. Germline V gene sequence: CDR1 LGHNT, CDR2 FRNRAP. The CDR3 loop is CASGSYREIRYF. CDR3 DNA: TGTGCTAGTGGATCCTACAGGGAGATTCGGTACTTC.